The rows below give T cell receptor beta chains drawn from one sample of a study of blood T cell repertoires in COVID-19. Using immunoSEQ multiplex PCR, the repertoire was profiled, and TCRdb retains in-frame clones only, with some absent. The table shows over 150,000 clones, with approximately 84% occurring only once. The sequencing sample was made of PBMCs or T cells enriched from blood (not recorded which). Source of these receptors: a woman aged 45-65 years who had recovered from COVID-19. The CDR3 runs from the conserved cysteine through the conserved F or W. Each record gives: V gene, D gene, clone size, J gene, CDR3 DNA, CDR3 protein. A D gene is named only where the DNA matches it firmly. Not all rows give a size; the values are once, few, many and, for expanded clones, a class.

TRBV4-1	NA	NA	TRBJ2-5	TGCGCCAGCAGCCAAGTGGGCGATAGGGGAGAGACCCAGTACTTC	CASSQVGDRGETQYF
TRBV20-1	NA	NA	TRBJ1-1	TGCAGTGCTAGTAGACAGCTAATGAACACTGAAGCTTTCTTT	CSASRQLMNTEAFF
TRBV25-1	NA	NA	TRBJ1-4	TGTGCCAGCAGTCTGGGGACACCCAAGGAAAGCTTGTTTTTT	CASSLGTPKESLFF
TRBV5-4	NA	NA	TRBJ1-6	TGTGCCAGCAGCTTACTTCGGGAAGGGAATTCACCCCTCCACTTT	CASSLLREGNSPLHF
TRBV12-3/TRBV12-4	NA	NA	TRBJ1-4	TGTGCCAGCAGTACTCGACAGTTTGAAAAACTGTTTTTT	CASSTRQFEKLFF
TRBV7-7	NA	NA	TRBJ2-2	TGTGCTAGCAGCTTAATGCTAAACACCGGGGAGCTGTTTTTT	CASSLMLNTGELFF
TRBV24-1	TRBD1	few	TRBJ1-2	TGTGCCACCTCCCAGTCCGACAGGGAGGTCTATGGCTACACCTTC	CATSQSDREVYGYTF
TRBV7-8	NA	NA	TRBJ2-5	TGTGCCAGCAGCTGGAGACAGGTTGGGGAGACCCAGTACTTC	CASSWRQVGETQYF
TRBV3-1/TRBV3-2	TRBD2	once	TRBJ2-1	TGTGCCAGCAGCCGGCTCGGGACTAGCGGGAGGGGTGAGCAGTTCTTC	CASSRLGTSGRGEQFF
TRBV6-2/TRBV6-3	TRBD1	NA	TRBJ2-7	TGTGCCAGCAGCCACGGGACAGGTGGGCACTACGAGCAGTACTTC	CASSHGTGGHYEQYF
TRBV5-5	NA	NA	TRBJ2-1	TGTGCCAGCAGCCCAGTAACAACTGCGGGGTCCCTGAACTCCTACAATGAGCAGTTCTTC	CASSPVTTAGSLNSYNEQFF
TRBV27	NA	NA	TRBJ2-3	TGTGCCAGCAGCTCCAGGGATACGCAGTATTTT	CASSSRDTQYF
TRBV18	NA	NA	TRBJ1-3	TGTGCCAGCTCACCAGGGCCTGGAAACACCATATATTTT	CASSPGPGNTIYF
TRBV24-1	TRBD1	NA	TRBJ1-6	TGTGCCACCAGTGATGGGGGGACAGGGGATTCACCCCTCCACTTT	CATSDGGTGDSPLHF
TRBV19	NA	NA	TRBJ1-3	TGTGCCAGTACCCCCATCGTCGGCTCTGGAAACACCATATATTTT	CASTPIVGSGNTIYF
TRBV28	TRBD1	NA	TRBJ1-1	TGTGCCAGCCGTAGGGGGCGGAAGAACACTGAAGCTTTCTTT	CASRRGRKNTEAFF
TRBV30	TRBD2	NA	TRBJ2-1	TGTGCCTGGAGTGTACGGGGGAGGGGCACCTACAATGAGCAGTTCTTC	CAWSVRGRGTYNEQFF
TRBV18	NA	NA	TRBJ2-3	TGTGCCAGCTCACCTACAGAAACAGATACGCAGTATTTT	CASSPTETDTQYF
TRBV5-8	TRBD1	NA	TRBJ1-5	TGTGCCAGCAGCCCGGGACAGGCCCCTGGGCAGCCCCAGCATTTT	CASSPGQAPGQPQHF
TRBV10-3	TRBD2	NA	TRBJ2-1	TGTGCCATCAGTGAGGGTACTAGCGGGACCTACAATGAGCAGTTCTTC	CAISEGTSGTYNEQFF
TRBV5-4	NA	NA	TRBJ2-3	TGTGCCAGCACCCGGGGGGCGGGAACTAGCACAGATACGCAGTATTTT	CASTRGAGTSTDTQYF
TRBV4-2	NA	NA	TRBJ2-3	TGTGCCAGCAGCCTCCGGGACTCGAAACAGTATTTT	CASSLRDSKQYF
TRBV6-5	NA	once	TRBJ1-5	TGTGCCAGCAGTATCAGTAGCAATCAGCCCCAGCATTTT	CASSISSNQPQHF
TRBV20-1	NA	NA	TRBJ1-5	TGCAGTGCAGGGGATCAGCCCCAGCATTTT	CSAGDQPQHF
TRBV5-1	NA	NA	TRBJ2-3	TGCGCCAGCAGCTTAGTCTTGAGTAATTCAGATACGCAGTATTTT	CASSLVLSNSDTQYF
TRBV5-1	NA	NA	TRBJ2-1	TGCGCCAGCAGCTTTCAGGGGATAACCTACAATGAGCAGTTCTTC	CASSFQGITYNEQFF
TRBV28	NA	NA	TRBJ1-3	TGTGCCAGCAGTCGACGAGCAGGGAACTCTGGAAACACCATATATTTT	CASSRRAGNSGNTIYF
TRBV27	TRBD2	NA	TRBJ2-7	TGTGCCAGCAGTTTATCCCTAGCGGGAGATTTCTACGAGCAGTACTTC	CASSLSLAGDFYEQYF
TRBV7-8	TRBD2	once	TRBJ2-1	TGTGCCAGCAGCTTAGTTCCCCGACTAGCGGGACTAAATGAGCAGTTCTTC	CASSLVPRLAGLNEQFF
TRBV28	NA	NA	TRBJ1-1	TGTGCCAGCAGTGAGGCTGCGGGCATGAACACTGAAGCTTTCTTT	CASSEAAGMNTEAFF
TRBV3-1/TRBV3-2	NA	NA	TRBJ2-7	TGTGCCAGCAGCCAAGATCTTCTGGGTGAACAGGGACCCACCTACGAGCAGTACTTC	CASSQDLLGEQGPTYEQYF
TRBV10-1	TRBD2	NA	TRBJ2-2	TGCGCCAGCAGCGGACTAGCGGGAGTGGGGACCGGGGAGCTGTTTTTT	CASSGLAGVGTGELFF
TRBV4-1	NA	NA	TRBJ2-7	TGCGCCAGCAGCCAAACCCCTTTACTAGGCTACGAGCAGTACTTC	CASSQTPLLGYEQYF
TRBV7-2	TRBD2	NA	TRBJ2-3	TGTGCCAGCAGCCCTAGCGGGAGGTCCTTAGATACGCAGTATTTT	CASSPSGRSLDTQYF
TRBV9	NA	once	TRBJ1-3	TGTGCCAGCAGCGCCTTTGGACTGAGCAACTCTGGAAACACCATATATTTT	CASSAFGLSNSGNTIYF
TRBV27	TRBD1	NA	TRBJ1-1	TGTGCCAGCAGTTCCTATTCGACAGGGCTGAACACTGAAGCTTTCTTT	CASSSYSTGLNTEAFF
TRBV7-9	TRBD1	NA	TRBJ2-7	TGTGCCAGCAGCCAGACAGGGGTTTCTGACGAGCAGTACTTC	CASSQTGVSDEQYF
TRBV19	TRBD2	NA	TRBJ2-2	TGTGCCTCCTCTCCGGGGGGGAGCAGGAACACCGGGGAGCTGTTTTTT	CASSPGGSRNTGELFF
TRBV7-9	NA	NA	TRBJ1-4	TGTGCCAGCAGCTTAGATAAAACAGGGAAGGCTTCAGCTAATGAAAAACTGTTTTTT	CASSLDKTGKASANEKLFF
TRBV5-1	NA	NA	TRBJ2-3	TGCGCCAGCAGCCCGAATAGCTTTCTGGCGCCAATAGATACGCAGTATTTT	CASSPNSFLAPIDTQYF
TRBV6-6	NA	NA	TRBJ1-1	TGTGCCAGCAGTTACTCACAGGGAGAAGCTTTCTTT	CASSYSQGEAFF
TRBV24-1	TRBD1	NA	TRBJ1-2	TGTGCCACCAGTGACTCTACCGGGACAGCCACCTATGGCTACACCTTC	CATSDSTGTATYGYTF